The 27 T cell receptor beta chains below were found in one sample sequenced in a study of T-cell reconstitution after alpha-beta-depleted transplantation in children. The TCRbeta library was prepared with unique molecular identifiers. TCRdb re-called the PCR reads with MiXCR, one entry per CDR3 protein. The sample gives hundreds of thousands of distinct CDR3 sequences, over 15% of which show up once; about 39% is in the top ten. The input for sequencing was PBMCs, mostly from graft donor cells, taken 360 days after TCRalphabeta/CD19-depleted stem cell transplant. The receptors originated from a male patient aged 2-15 years who had a stem cell transplant for acute lymphoblastic leukemia, so the T cells may come from the graft donor.

Turning to this clonotype: The germline gene is not matched at one end of the junction; a read error may be the cause. The chain combines TRBV12-3 or TRBV12-4 with TRBJ2-1; 7 nucleotides match TRBD1. The CDR3 is 13 amino acids. The CDR3 region has the DNA TGTGCCAGCAGTTTAGAAGGTCTGGGCAGGGGGAACTTC. Translating gives CASSLEGLGRGNF.

V usage is TRBV30 and J usage is TRBJ2-7; 14 nucleotides agree with TRBD2. Germline V lookup: CDR1 GTSNPN, CDR2 SVGIG (reference sequence). V gave up 0 bases and J gave up 4 bases; unmatched junction bases: 8. The CDR3 length is 17 residues. CDR3 loop: CAWSVGGLAGESYEQYF. The CDR3 DNA follows: TGTGCCTGGAGTGTAGGGGGACTAGCGGGAGAGAGTTACGAGCAGTACTTC.

This clonotype has more than one count but fewer than ten. The rearrangement joins TRBV3-1 to TRBJ2-1; D uncertain. The CDR3 is made up of 15 amino acids. V lost 0 bases to trimming and J lost 6 bases, with 12 bases between them. The germline gives CDR1 LGHDT, CDR2 YNNKEL (reference sequence). The CDR3 here is CASSQDLGSRNEQFF. CDR3 DNA sequence: TGTGCCAGCAGCCAAGATCTAGGGTCCCGCAATGAGCAGTTCTTC.

This clonotype has a handful of counts. This chain joins TRBV12-3 or TRBV12-4 and TRBJ1-5; 9 nucleotides agree with TRBD1. J lost 9 bases, V lost 5 bases, and 11 bases had no gene match. This CDR3 contains 15 residues. The CDR3: CASSPGQGRYAPQHF. The CDR3 coding sequence is TGTGCCAGCAGTCCGGGACAGGGCCGGTACGCGCCCCAGCATTTT.

This clonotype has more than one count but fewer than ten. The gene calls are TRBV7-2 and TRBJ2-7; D remains unclear. This CDR3 has 12 residues. Trimming took 5 bases from V and 3 from J, leaving 8 bases between them. Germline CDR1 is SGHTA and CDR2 is FQGNSA. The CDR3 DNA reads TGTGCCAGCAGCAAATCACTCTACGAGCAGTACTTC. Translated, it gives CASSKSLYEQYF. Full variable domain (remainder filled in from reference TRBV7-2 and TRBJ2-7): GAGVSQSPSNKVTEKGKDVELRCDPISGHTALYWYRQSLGQGLEFLIYFQGNSAPDKSGLPSDRFSAERTGGSVSTLTIQRTQQEDSAVYLCASSKSLYEQYFGPGTRLTVT.

The J gene is TRBJ2-7, the V gene TRBV29-1; D ambiguous. V shed 1 base and J shed 0 bases, with 7 bases lying between them. The CDR3 length is 13 residues. The V gene's germline CDR1 is SQVTM and CDR2 ANQGSEA. Here the CDR3 DNA reads TGCAGCGTTGAAGGGGTAGGCTCCTACGAGCAGTACTTC. Translation gives CSVEGVGSYEQYF.

The chain links TRBV5-1 to TRBJ1-1; a weak D match, TRBD1 (5 bases). V lost 2 bases and J lost 2, with 10 bases in between. The CDR3 covers 14 residues. Germline CDR1 is SGHRS and CDR2 is YFSETQ. This chain's CDR3 is CASSFGGLNTEAFF. The CDR3 nucleotides read TGCGCCAGCAGCTTTGGGGGACTTAACACTGAAGCTTTCTTT.

The chain has TRBV12-5 and TRBJ2-7; D unresolved. CDR1 is LGHNT, CDR2 FRNRAP, per germline. The CDR3 is made up of 13 amino acids. Trimming cost V 6 bases and J 12 bases, with 21 bases left between them. CDR3 in DNA: TGTGCTAGTGGGCCCCCCGGGCAGGTCTTGCCGTACTTC. It codes for CASGPPGQVLPYF. The variable domain in full, with the rest retrieved from reference TRBV12-5 and TRBJ2-7, is DARVTQTPRHKVTEMGQEVTMRCQPILGHNTVFWYRQTMMQGLELLAYFRNRAPLDDSGMPKDRFSAEMPDATLATLKIQPSEPRDSAVYFCASGPPGQVLPYFGPGTRLTVT.

This clonotype was counted between two and nine times. The J gene is TRBJ1-2, the V gene TRBV5-1; 8 nucleotides agree with TRBD1. This CDR3 contains 15 residues. Germline assignment: CDR1 SGHRS and CDR2 YFSETQ. With 4 bases clipped from V and 0 bases from J, the junction kept 5 bases outside the gene matches. The CDR3 loop reads CASSRWDRTNYGYTF. The CDR3 DNA reads as TGCGCCAGCAGCCGCTGGGACAGGACTAACTATGGCTACACCTTC.

The V and J genes are TRBV7-9 and TRBJ1-5, with 7 bases aligning to TRBD1. Trimming took 2 bases from V and 4 from J; bases not matched to a gene: 8. The CDR3 sequence is 16 residues long. CDR1 SEHNR and CDR2 FQNEAQ come from the germline V gene (reference sequence). The CDR3, as DNA: TGTGCCAGCAGCTTATTGACGACAGGGCCTAATCAGCCCCAGCATTTT. Translating it yields CASSLLTTGPNQPQHF.

In its sample, this clonotype was seen a few times. The chain uses TRBV12-3 or TRBV12-4 and TRBJ2-7, with D maybe TRBD2 (5 bases). The CDR3 extends over 12 amino acids. The ends were cut back, 10 bases at V and 0 bases at J, with 10 bases in the middle. The chain's CDR3 is CATSSYSYEQYF. The CDR3 coding sequence is TGTGCCACTTCTAGCTACTCCTACGAGCAGTACTTC.

This clonotype has only a few counts. The gene calls are TRBV3-1 and TRBJ1-5, with D possibly TRBD1 on 5 matching bases. V was shortened by 6 bases and J by 7 bases, with 16 bases between the two germline ends. CDR3 length: 14 amino acids. Germline values: CDR1 LGHDT, CDR2 YNNKEL (reference sequence). CDR3 loop: CASSLRVNSQPQHF. The CDR3 nucleotides read TGTGCCAGCAGTCTCAGGGTGAATTCCCAGCCCCAGCATTTT.

This clonotype showed up many times. The chain is built from TRBV10-3 and TRBJ2-3; the D gene is possibly TRBD2 (5 bases). Germline V gene data show CDR1 as ENHRY and CDR2 as SYGVKD. V lost 9 bases to trimming and J lost 3 bases, with 10 bases between them. The CDR3 runs to 12 residues. For the CDR3, the DNA is TGTGCCATACTGGAGGCGACAGATACGCAGTATTTT. It encodes CAILEATDTQYF.

This clonotype occurred many times. V and J are TRBV12-3 or TRBV12-4 and TRBJ2-1; a weak D match, TRBD1 (6 bases). V lost 2 bases and J lost 9, with 14 bases in between. The CDR3 extends over 14 amino acids. CDR3 DNA: TGTGCCAGCAGTTTACGGCAGGGGCAAAGTGAGCAGTTCTTC. Translated, it gives CASSLRQGQSEQFF.

This clonotype was detected a few times. The chain employs TRBV5-6 and TRBJ2-2, with 9 positions matching TRBD1. V shed 3 bases and J 8 bases; nucleotides not matched to a gene: 8. In germline, CDR1 is SGHDT, CDR2 YYEEEE. The CDR3 loop spans 15 amino acids. CDR3 DNA: TGTGCCAGCAGCTGGAACAGGGGGCCGGTGGGGGAGCTGTTTTTT. The encoded protein is CASSWNRGPVGELFF.

This clonotype has a handful of counts. The V gene is TRBV13, the J gene TRBJ2-5, with 7 bases fitting TRBD1. J was trimmed by 7 bases and V by 7 bases; bases with no gene match: 12. This CDR3 region has 14 residues. Germline V CDR1 and CDR2: PRHDT, FYEKMQ (reference sequence). The CDR3 DNA is TGTGCCAGCAACAGAAAGGGACAGCAGCGGACCCAGTACTTC. As protein: CASNRKGQQRTQYF.

Only a few counts were recorded for this clonotype. This chain connects TRBV7-8 to TRBJ2-1; 12 nucleotides agree with TRBD2. With V trimmed by 1 base and J by 0 bases, 4 bases remained unmatched. The CDR3 runs to 18 residues. Germline CDR1 and CDR2: SGHVS and FQNEAQ. The CDR3 is CASSLELAGGSSYNEQFF. The CDR3 DNA reads TGTGCCAGCAGCTTAGAACTAGCGGGGGGTAGCTCCTACAATGAGCAGTTCTTC.

The chain links TRBV25-1 to TRBJ2-6, with TRBD2 identical over 12 bases. The V segment lost 3 bases and the J segment 0 bases; nucleotides outside the gene matches: 9. CDR1 is MGHDK and CDR2 is SYGVNS in the germline V gene. This CDR3 region has 20 residues. CDR3 region: CASSDSLLAGGTSGANVLTF. The CDR3, as DNA: TGTGCCAGCAGTGACTCGCTACTAGCGGGAGGTACCTCTGGGGCCAACGTCCTGACTTTC.

This clonotype was counted many times. The rearrangement uses TRBV4-1 and TRBJ2-7; no clear D gene. The CDR3 totals 9 residues. V dropped 1 base and J dropped 11 bases, with 3 bases sitting between them. The germline gives CDR1 MGHRA, CDR2 YSYEKL. CDR3 sequence reads: CASSQGEYF. CDR3 nucleotide sequence: TGCGCCAGCAGCCAAGGGGAGTACTTC.

This clonotype occurred a few times. The CDR3 coding sequence is TGTGCCAGCAGCGCGGACAGGGCGTGGGAGCAGTACTTC. Amino acids: CASSADRAWEQYF. This sequence joins TRBV6-1 and TRBJ2-7, with TRBD1 identical over 8 bases. Germline V CDR1 and CDR2: MNHNS, SASEGT. Trimming at V came to 6 bases and at J to 7 bases, leaving 8 bases not matched to a gene. This CDR3 comprises 13 residues.

V gene TRBV12-3 or TRBV12-4 combines with J gene TRBJ2-3, with TRBD1 matching 7 bases. J gave up 4 bases and V 5 bases, and 6 bases lay outside the gene matches. The CDR3 is 14 residues long. The CDR3 DNA reads as TGTGCCAGCAGTCAAGACAGGGTCTCAGATACGCAGTATTTT. This sequence encodes CASSQDRVSDTQYF.

The sample holds a few counts of this clonotype. Written as DNA, the CDR3 is TGTGCCAGCAGTGTGAGGGGTAATGGGGCCAACGTCCTGACTTTC. It encodes CASSVRGNGANVLTF. The chain recombines TRBV27 with TRBJ2-6, with D perhaps matching TRBD1 or TRBD2 (5 bases each). The CDR3 is made up of 15 amino acids. Per germline, CDR1 MNHEY and CDR2 SMNVEV (reference sequence). Between the trimmed V and J ends, which lost 5 bases and 3 bases, there was a span of 11 bases.

The CDR3 coding sequence is TGTGCCAGCAGTTACTACAGGGGGAACGGGGAGACCCAGTACTTC. Its translation: CASSYYRGNGETQYF. The chain employs TRBV6-5 and TRBJ2-1; TRBD1 agrees at 8 bases. The last part of the DNA fits TRBJ2-5 better; the J call may be wrong. This CDR3 region has 15 residues. CDR1 is MNHEY, CDR2 SVGAGI, per germline.

This clonotype has a handful of counts. V is TRBV5-8 and J is TRBJ2-7; D uncertain. The germline V gene has CDR1 SGHTS and CDR2 YDEGEE. This CDR3 contains 14 residues. V lost 2 bases, J lost 3 bases, and 12 bases lay in between. The CDR3: CASSLKVDHYEQYF. The CDR3, as DNA: TGTGCCAGCAGCTTAAAGGTAGACCACTACGAGCAGTACTTC.

This clonotype came up a few times. V gene TRBV20-1 combines with J gene TRBJ1-4, with D unclear. This CDR3 region has 13 residues. The V end lost 5 bases, the J end lost 8 bases, and 15 bases lay between the germline ends. Germline V lookup: CDR1 DFQATT, CDR2 SNEGSKA (reference sequence). The CDR3 DNA follows: TGCAGTGCTCAAGACGGGCTAGGCGAAAAACTGTTTTTT. Its translation: CSAQDGLGEKLFF.

This clonotype was seen more than once but under ten times. The V call is TRBV3-1, the J call TRBJ1-1; possibly TRBD1 for D (6 bases). Looked up from germline, CDR1 is LGHDT and CDR2 is YNNKEL (reference sequence). Trimming pared 4 bases from V and 6 bases from J, leaving 18 bases between. The CDR3 extends over 15 amino acids. CDR3 in DNA: TGTGCCAGCAGCCCACGGACGGGGGAGGGGGCTGAAGCTTTCTTT. This codes for CASSPRTGEGAEAFF.

The chain has TRBV5-1 and TRBJ2-7; no firm D call. The germline gives CDR1 SGHRS, CDR2 YFSETQ. The V gene lost 4 bases and the J gene lost 1 base, with 12 bases spanning the gap. The CDR3 length is 14 residues. In DNA, the CDR3 is TGCGCCAGCAGCCCTGGGGATCCATCCTACGAGCAGTACTTC. Residues: CASSPGDPSYEQYF.